The source of this T cell receptor (beta chain) is a study of T cell responses to AZD1222 COVID-19 vaccine. Study-wide results and limits: Of spike-specific TCRs, nearly half reportedly target regions left unmutated in variants.

Germline CDR1 and CDR2: LNHDA and SQIVND (reference sequence). The CDR3 runs to 16 residues. V lost 6 bases, J lost 5 bases, and 15 bases stayed unmatched. Sequenced by immunoSEQ multiplex PCR; TCRdb stores in-frame clones only, minus some. The sample lists about 72,000 clones; around 87% were seen once. This clone was counted a few times. The antigen is not known. The sample consisted of peripheral blood, taken on day 0 of AZD1222 vaccination. This TCR was sampled from an adult in good health. The J gene is TRBJ2-5, the V gene TRBV19; 7 bases fit TRBD2. This chain's CDR3 is CASRDAGGGSSETQYF. CDR3 nucleotide sequence: TGTGCCAGTAGGGATGCGGGCGGGGGTTCTTCGGAGACCCAGTACTTC.